Following are 20 T cell receptor beta chains from one sample sequenced in a study of T-cell reconstitution after alpha-beta-depleted transplantation in children. For TCRbeta, the library was prepared with unique molecular identifiers. TCRdb itself ran the PCR reads through MiXCR, one entry per CDR3 protein. This table has around 92,000 distinct CDR3 sequences, 10% to 15% appearing once. Material: PBMCs from the stem cell graft donor, obtained from the stem cell graft. The receptors come from a human donor who donated a stem cell graft to a child with inherited bone marrow failure.

This clonotype was counted at least ten times. The chain has TRBV7-3 and TRBJ1-1; D uncertain. The CDR3 runs to 13 residues. The germline V and J ends were trimmed by 4 bases and 4 bases, with 10 bases remaining between them. Looked up from germline, CDR1 is SGHTA and CDR2 is FQGTGA. The CDR3 sequence is CASSSTLGTEAFF. The CDR3 bases are TGTGCCAGCAGCTCCACGCTGGGCACTGAAGCTTTCTTT.

This clonotype was recorded many times. Given the absence of the conserved phenylalanine or tryptophan at the CDR3 end, a read error is likely. Because the CDR3's place on the DNA is in doubt, the DNA is left out and the CDR3 is given as listed by TCRdb. The chain links TRBV3-1 to TRBJ2-1; the D call of TRBD1 is as the table states it, not checked on the DNA. The CDR3 adds up to 14 amino acids, both ends counted. The germline V gene has CDR1 LGHDT and CDR2 YNNKEL (reference sequence). The CDR3 reads CASSQDTRGRGFRV.

Concerning this clonotype itself: With a much larger clone just one base away, this may be a read error. This chain uses TRBV20-1 with TRBJ2-7; D unclear. Germline V gene data show CDR1 as DFQATT and CDR2 as SNEGSKA (reference sequence). The CDR3 totals 13 residues. The CDR3 reads CRAGDPVTYEQYF. The CDR3 nucleotides read TGCAGAGCTGGAGACCCCGTCACCTACGAGCAGTACTTC.

This clonotype was counted at least ten times. The chain carries TRBV5-1 and TRBJ2-2; 7 bases match TRBD2. V was pared by 5 bases and J by 1 base, with 5 bases of the junction left unmatched. The length of the CDR3 is 15 residues. In germline, CDR1 is SGHRS, CDR2 YFSETQ. The CDR3 coding sequence is TGCGCCAGCAGTCAGCTAGCGGAGAACACCGGGGAGCTGTTTTTT. Protein: CASSQLAENTGELFF.

The sample holds many counts of this clonotype. The rearrangement links TRBV19 to TRBJ1-1, with 9 bases fitting TRBD1. V lost 5 bases and J lost 4; bases outside the gene matches: 5. Germline V CDR1 and CDR2: LNHDA, SQIVND (reference sequence). The length of the CDR3 is 14 residues. For the CDR3, the DNA is TGTGCCAGTAGTTACAGGGGGCAAGTCACTGAAGCTTTCTTT. Protein sequence: CASSYRGQVTEAFF.

The chain has TRBV6-1 and TRBJ1-4; 7 bases match TRBD1. This CDR3 region has 15 residues. CDR1 and CDR2 from the germline V gene are MNHNS and SASEGT. The V segment lost 5 bases and the J segment 5 bases; nucleotides outside the gene matches: 8. The CDR3 DNA is TGTGCCAGCAGTCCCGCCGGGACAGCAAATGAAAAACTGTTTTTT. Protein: CASSPAGTANEKLFF.

This clonotype has a count of ten or more. The rearrangement joins TRBV6-2 or TRBV6-3 to TRBJ2-5, with D perhaps TRBD1 or TRBD2 (5 bases each). Germline V CDR1 and CDR2: MNHEY, SVGEGT. With 0 bases removed from V and 4 bases from J, the gap between germline ends came to 9 bases. The length of the CDR3 is 14 residues. The CDR3 nucleotides are TGTGCCAGCAGTTACTCGAGGGGCGGAGAGACCCAGTACTTC. Protein sequence: CASSYSRGGETQYF.

This clonotype was recorded many times. J is TRBJ2-5 and V is TRBV4-2; D possibly corresponds to TRBD1 (5 bases). Trimming took 0 bases from V and 5 from J, leaving 13 bases between them. Germline-derived CDR1 and CDR2 are LGHNA and YNFKEQ. The length of the CDR3 is 15 residues. This CDR3 reads CASSQEGQASETQYF. CDR3 nucleotides: TGTGCCAGCAGCCAAGAGGGGCAGGCCTCGGAGACCCAGTACTTC.

There are many counts of this clonotype. The chain employs TRBV5-1 and TRBJ2-7; D ambiguous. This CDR3 has 14 residues. Germline CDR1 and CDR2: SGHRS and YFSETQ. Trimming removed 2 bases at V and 2 bases at J, with 11 bases between. The CDR3 DNA reads as TGCGCCAGCAGCTTCCCTGGCGAGACCTACGAGCAGTACTTC. Amino acids: CASSFPGETYEQYF.

On this clonotype itself: With a much larger clone just one base away, this may be a read error. The rearrangement joins TRBV7-9 to TRBJ2-7, with D possibly called TRBD1 or TRBD2 (5 bases each). Germline V gene lookup returns CDR1 SEHNR and CDR2 FQNEAQ (reference sequence). This CDR3 contains 13 residues. The CDR3 coding sequence is TGTGCCAGCAGCCCCGCAGGGACCTACGAGCCGTACTTC. Translation gives CASSPAGTYEPYF.

This clonotype was observed a handful of times. This chain connects TRBV2 to TRBJ1-1; D uncertain. This CDR3 is built from 12 residues. V lost 8 bases and J lost 1, with 8 bases in between. CDR1 is SNHLY and CDR2 is FYNNEI in the germline V gene. CDR3 loop: CASCRENTEAFF. Here the CDR3 DNA reads TGTGCCAGCTGCAGAGAGAACACTGAAGCTTTCTTT.

This clonotype showed up many times. The gene calls are TRBV5-1 and TRBJ2-1; D may match TRBD1 or TRBD2 (5 bases each). This CDR3 is 13 amino acids long. The germline gives CDR1 SGHRS, CDR2 YFSETQ. V lost 0 bases and J 4 bases, leaving 5 bases between the germline ends. CDR3 sequence: CASSLGGYNEQFF. The CDR3 DNA follows: TGCGCCAGCAGCTTGGGGGGGTACAATGAGCAGTTCTTC.

This clonotype was counted many times. The V and J genes are TRBV5-5 and TRBJ1-4; possible D gene TRBD1, 5 bases. V was shortened by 4 bases and J by 8 bases, with 15 bases between the two germline ends. Per the germline V gene, CDR1 is SGHKS and CDR2 is YYEKEE (reference sequence). This CDR3 region has 14 residues. The CDR3 loop is CASSEPGLGEKLFF. CDR3 sequence (DNA): TGTGCCAGCAGCGAACCGGGACTGGGGGAAAAACTGTTTTTT.

This clonotype was found many times. The chain recombines TRBV4-1 with TRBJ2-7, with TRBD2 matching 8 bases. The CDR3 loop spans 15 amino acids. V trimming: 3 bases; J trimming: 2 bases; junction bases outside the gene matches: 6. Germline V gene lookup returns CDR1 MGHRA and CDR2 YSYEKL. CDR3 DNA sequence: TGCGCCAGCAGCCAGGGGCGGGGGGCAGCCTACGAGCAGTACTTC. Its translation: CASSQGRGAAYEQYF.

This clonotype was detected ten times or more. V gene TRBV6-5 combines with J gene TRBJ1-5, with D possibly being TRBD1 (6 bases). Deletions cut 2 bases from V and 1 base from J, with 6 bases between. Germline V gene lookup returns CDR1 MNHEY and CDR2 SVGAGI. The CDR3 loop spans 14 amino acids. DNA for the CDR3: TGTGCCAGCAGTTACGGGACAAGCAATCAGCCCCAGCATTTT. Residues: CASSYGTSNQPQHF.

This clonotype was detected only a few times. The chain joins TRBV19 to TRBJ2-2; TRBD1 matches at 8 bases. V shed 8 bases and J 4 bases; nucleotides not matched to a gene: 6. The germline gives CDR1 LNHDA, CDR2 SQIVND (reference sequence). This CDR3 is built from 14 residues. The CDR3 here is CASARTGSTGELFF. As DNA, the CDR3 is TGTGCCAGTGCAAGGACAGGGTCCACCGGGGAGCTGTTTTTT.

This clonotype has ten or more counts. In DNA, the CDR3 is TGCGCCAGCAGCTTGGGACCGACCCAGGAAAAACTGTTTTTT. It codes for CASSLGPTQEKLFF. This chain uses TRBV5-1 with TRBJ1-4; D ambiguous. The CDR3 has 14 residues. CDR1 and CDR2 from the germline V gene are SGHRS and YFSETQ. V was trimmed by 0 bases and J by 8 bases, leaving 11 bases between them.

This clonotype was recorded at least ten times. Here the CDR3 DNA reads TGTGCCACCAGCAGTGAGGACAGGGAATATTTCTATGGCTACACCTTC. The encoded protein is CATSSEDREYFYGYTF. The chain uses TRBV15 and TRBJ1-2; 8 positions match TRBD1. The length of the CDR3 is 16 residues. The J segment lost 4 bases and the V segment lost 3 bases, leaving 10 bases of the junction unmatched. Germline V gene lookup returns CDR1 LNHNV and CDR2 YYDKDF (reference sequence). Variable domain in full (rest from reference TRBV15 and TRBJ1-2): DAMVIQNPRYQVTQFGKPVTLSCSQTLNHNVMYWYQQKSSQAPKLLFHYYDKDFNNEADTPDNFQSRRPNTSFCFLDIRSPGLGDTAMYLCATSSEDREYFYGYTFGSGTRLTVV.

This clonotype was counted at least ten times. V is TRBV7-9 and J is TRBJ2-4; D is unclear. Germline V gene lookup returns CDR1 SEHNR and CDR2 FQNEAQ (reference sequence). The V end lost 4 bases, the J end lost 8 bases, and 12 bases lay between the germline ends. CDR3 length: 13 residues. In nucleotides, the CDR3 is TGTGCCAGCAGCTACGAGAATTCGGACATTCAGTACTTC. It encodes CASSYENSDIQYF.

In its sample, this clonotype was seen many times. CDR3 nucleotides: TGCGCCAGCAGCCAAGCGCCCAATCAGCCCCAGCATTTT. It specifies CASSQAPNQPQHF. The V and J genes are TRBV4-3 and TRBJ1-5; D uncertain. The CDR3 loop spans 13 amino acids. Germline CDR1 reads LGHNA; CDR2 reads YSLEER. V lost 1 base and J 3 bases, leaving 4 bases between the germline ends.